This TCR beta chain was documented in a study of blood T cell repertoires in COVID-19. The germline V gene encodes CDR1 SGHNT and CDR2 YENEEA. CDR3 length: 16 amino acids. Trimming took 5 bases from V and 4 from J; bases not matched to a gene: 10. Some clones are missing from TCRdb's copy, which holds only in-frame ones; the method was immunoSEQ multiplex PCR. Here the sample spans 150,000 to 200,000 clones, about 85% being singletons. This TCR was sampled from a woman of 80 years or more with acute or convalescent COVID-19. The V call is TRBV11-3, the J call TRBJ2-1; TRBD2 aligns across 8 bases. Sequenced sample: peripheral blood. The CDR3 loop reads CASSTQAGDLYNEQFF. CDR3 nucleotides: TGTGCCAGCAGCACCCAAGCGGGGGACCTTTACAATGAGCAGTTCTTC. The whole variable domain, filled in from reference TRBV11-3 and TRBJ2-1, reads EAGVVQSPRYKIIEKKQPVAFWCNPISGHNTLYWYLQNLGQGPELLIRYENEEAVDDSQLPKDRFSAERLKGVDSTLKIQPAELGDSAVYLCASSTQAGDLYNEQFFGPGTRLTVL.